The TCR beta chain described here comes from a study of CD8+CD57+ T cells in acquired aplastic anemia. Study in general: DNA recovered from sorted CD4+ and CD8+ cells had a mean of approximately 3.5 ug. Study-wide results and caveats: CD8+ Simpson's diversity did not differ significantly between patients and controls.

Patients selected for sequencing had displayed CD8+CD57+ cell expansion by flow cytometry. There are a few counts of this clonotype. Antigen unknown. V lost 0 bases, J lost 3 bases, and 14 bases lay in between. The CDR3 runs 16 residues. The germline gives CDR1 LNHNV, CDR2 YYDKDF (reference sequence). It was genomic DNA that served as the template for profiling TCR beta VDJ and CDR3. TCRdb reprocessed the reads via MiXCR and lists one record per CDR3 protein. This table holds about 120,000 distinct CDR3 sequences, about 50% found once. The source material was sorted CD4+, CD8+, or CD8+CD57+ T cells (not recorded which) from PBMCs. This sequence originates from a human donor with aplastic anemia. This chain joins TRBV15 and TRBJ1-2; D is undetermined. The CDR3 nucleotides read TGTGCCACCAGCAGAGATCGGGGAGGGAATTACTATGGCTACACCTTC. Residues: CATSRDRGGNYYGYTF.